Following are 9 T cell receptor beta chains from one sample sequenced in a study of human T cells and chemical hapten exposure. The time point is: pre-sensitization, week 0. Regarding treatment: therapeutic diphenylcyclopropenone sensitization with weekly scalp DPC. TCRdb fed the RACE reads into MiXCR, producing one record per CDR3 protein. The table shows some 300,000 distinct CDR3 sequences, with about 5.4% occurring only once. The specimen was whole blood, collected in connection with sensitization to the hapten diphenylcyclopropenone (DPC). The receptor source for this set is a woman aged 18-30 years with alopecia areata. Some clones in this sample may be carry-over from other donors' samples.

The chain has TRBV2 and TRBJ1-6; a weak D match, TRBD1 (5 bases). The CDR3 is 15 amino acids. The V gene's germline CDR1 is SNHLY and CDR2 FYNNEI. Trimming shortened V by 6 bases and J by 8 bases, and 17 bases separated the two germline ends. The CDR3 DNA reads as TGTGCCAGCAGATATGAGGCGCCGGGGGATTCACCCCTCCACTTT. Translated: CASRYEAPGDSPLHF.

The table lists this clonotype with many counts. The chain is built from TRBV10-3 and TRBJ2-7; 11 bases agree with TRBD1. The V and J ends lost 8 bases and 5 bases, in that order; junction bases with no gene match: 14. The CDR3 loop spans 16 amino acids. Germline V gene lookup returns CDR1 ENHRY and CDR2 SYGVKD. This CDR3 is CAIQGNPGQGENEQYF. CDR3 in DNA: TGTGCCATCCAGGGCAATCCGGGACAGGGGGAGAACGAGCAGTACTTC.

This clonotype was recorded many times. The chain couples TRBV20-1 to TRBJ2-3; TRBD2 aligns across 8 bases. CDR1 is DFQATT, CDR2 SNEGSKA, per germline (reference sequence). The V segment lost 5 bases and the J segment 4 bases; nucleotides outside the gene matches: 8. The CDR3 is 14 amino acids. The CDR3 loop reads CSAHNSGGADTQYF. Written as DNA, the CDR3 is TGCAGTGCTCATAACAGCGGGGGTGCAGATACGCAGTATTTT.

This clonotype has ten or more counts. The chain carries TRBV20-1 and TRBJ1-1, with TRBD1 matching 7 bases. Germline V gene sequence: CDR1 DFQATT, CDR2 SNEGSKA (reference sequence). Trimming took 3 bases from V and 0 from J; bases not matched to a gene: 7. The length of the CDR3 is 15 residues. The CDR3 nucleotides are TGCAGTGCTAGGTCGGGACAGCACTTGAACACTGAAGCTTTCTTT. It translates to CSARSGQHLNTEAFF.

This clonotype was seen more than once but under ten times. J is TRBJ2-6 and V is TRBV6-2 or TRBV6-3, with a weak D call TRBD1 (6 bases). The V gene's germline CDR1 is MNHEY and CDR2 SVGEGT. V lost 4 bases and J lost 17, with 12 bases in between. The CDR3 runs 11 residues. The CDR3 DNA is TGTGCCAGCAGTTCCGGGACACAATTGACTTTC. This translates into CASSSGTQLTF.

This clonotype was seen many times. The J gene is TRBJ2-3, the V gene TRBV24-1, with TRBD1 identical over 8 bases. The germline V gene has CDR1 KGHDR and CDR2 SFDVKD. The CDR3 has 14 residues. J gave up 2 bases and V 6 bases, and 3 bases lay outside the gene matches. In DNA, the CDR3 is TGTGCCACCAGTTGGACAGGGCTCACAGATACGCAGTATTTT. Residues: CATSWTGLTDTQYF.

In this sample, this clonotype turned up many times. The rearrangement uses TRBV6-2 or TRBV6-3 and TRBJ1-5, with a weak D call TRBD1 (5 bases). CDR3 length: 14 residues. Trimming stripped 6 bases from V and 0 bases from J, with 9 bases between. The germline gives CDR1 MNHEY, CDR2 SVGEGT. The CDR3 region has the DNA TGTGCCAGCAGGACAGATGGTAGCAATCAGCCCCAGCATTTT. Translation gives CASRTDGSNQPQHF.

This clonotype was detected only a few times. The chain links TRBV7-9 to TRBJ1-4; 8 nucleotides agree with TRBD1. The junction had 8 bases not matched to a gene; V was cut back by 4 bases and J by 7 bases. This CDR3 contains 15 residues. Germline V gene data show CDR1 as SEHNR and CDR2 as FQNEAQ (reference sequence). The CDR3 DNA reads TGTGCCAGCAGCTCATCAGGGGGCAGGATTGAAAAACTGTTTTTT. It yields the protein CASSSSGGRIEKLFF.

This clonotype has more than one count but fewer than ten. V is TRBV20-1 and J is TRBJ1-6; D unresolved. V was trimmed by 2 bases and J by 0 bases, leaving 8 bases between them. The CDR3 totals 15 residues. Looked up from germline, CDR1 is DFQATT and CDR2 is SNEGSKA (reference sequence). CDR3 nucleotide sequence: TGCAGTGCTAGACAAAGTAGCTCCTATAATTCACCCCTCCACTTT. The encoded protein is CSARQSSSYNSPLHF.